The 25 T cell receptor beta chains given below trace back to one sample, sequenced in a study of siplizumab effects on memory and regulatory T cells. Clones were sequenced by immunoSEQ multiplex PCR, and TCRdb holds only the in-frame ones, with some missing. The sample holds over 100,000 clones, 93% seen once. The sample comprised non-Treg CD4+ T cells sorted from blood. The receptors here all came from a human donor in good health.

The chain combines TRBV6-5 with TRBJ2-1; 8 bases are a match to TRBD2. Looked up from germline, CDR1 is MNHEY and CDR2 is SVGAGI. The ends lost 8 bases at V and 2 bases at J; junction bases unmatched: 5. The CDR3 covers 14 residues. The CDR3 region is CASWGTRTYNEQFF. The CDR3 DNA follows: TGTGCCAGCTGGGGGACTAGAACCTACAATGAGCAGTTCTTC.

The V call is TRBV21-1, the J call TRBJ2-7; the D segment call TRBD1 is taken from the table without a DNA check. TRBV21-1 is noted as a pseudogene. The CDR3 is made up of 12 amino acids. The CDR3 sequence: CASIPVPYEQYF. CDR3 coding DNA: TGTGCCAGCATCCCAGTTCCCTACGAGCAGTACTTC.

The chain employs TRBV19 and TRBJ1-1, with D tentatively TRBD1 (6 bases). The CDR3 sequence is 14 residues long. The germline gives CDR1 LNHDA, CDR2 SQIVND (reference sequence). V dropped 5 bases and J dropped 1 base, with 11 bases sitting between them. The CDR3 protein is CASSFGGRNTEAFF. CDR3 nucleotides: TGTGCCAGTAGTTTTGGGGGCCGGAACACTGAAGCTTTCTTT.

The genes are TRBV7-9 and TRBJ1-2, with 10 bases identical to TRBD1. With 0 bases clipped from V and 8 bases from J, the junction kept 9 bases outside the gene matches. Germline CDR1 and CDR2: SEHNR and FQNEAQ (reference sequence). The CDR3 extends over 16 amino acids. The CDR3 nucleotides are TGTGCCAGCAGCTTAGCCTTAGGGACAGGGGTCCGGGGCTACACCTTC. This encodes CASSLALGTGVRGYTF.

This rearrangement joins TRBV10-2 to TRBJ2-2, with D perhaps TRBD2 (6 bases). The V gene's germline CDR1 is WSHSY and CDR2 SAAADI. The length of the CDR3 is 13 residues. The V end lost 6 bases, the J end lost 6 bases, and 11 bases lay between the germline ends. CDR3 residues: CASSGTQAGELFF. The CDR3 region has the DNA TGCGCCAGCAGCGGGACTCAGGCCGGGGAGCTGTTTTTT.

The rearrangement links TRBV18 to TRBJ1-3; D gene unclear. Germline V gene data show CDR1 as KGHSH and CDR2 as LQKENI. Trimming stripped 0 bases from V and 4 bases from J, with 7 bases between. The CDR3 runs to 14 residues. The CDR3: CASSPPPEGNTIYF. CDR3 nucleotide sequence: TGTGCCAGCTCACCACCCCCTGAGGGAAACACCATATATTTT.

The rearrangement uses TRBV7-2 and TRBJ1-2; possibly TRBD1 for D (6 bases). The length of the CDR3 is 15 residues. V was clipped by 4 bases and J by 0 bases, with 12 bases between them. In germline, CDR1 is SGHTA, CDR2 FQGNSA. CDR3 bases: TGTGCCAGCAGCTCCTCCACAGGGACTAACTATGGCTACACCTTC. This translates into CASSSSTGTNYGYTF.

The gene calls are TRBV18 and TRBJ2-5, with 7 bases lining up with TRBD1. Trimming cost V 6 bases and J 5 bases; bases outside gene matches: 6. Per the germline V gene, CDR1 is KGHSH and CDR2 is LQKENI. This CDR3 has 13 amino acids. The DNA of the CDR3 is TGTGCCAGCTCGAGGGGGCAGGGGGAGACCCAGTACTTC. Translation: CASSRGQGETQYF.

The chain is built from TRBV18 and TRBJ1-5; tentatively, D is TRBD1 (5 bases). This CDR3 comprises 16 residues. V shed 1 base and J shed 0 bases, with 10 bases lying between them. Germline V gene lookup returns CDR1 KGHSH and CDR2 LQKENI. CDR3 sequence (DNA): TGTGCCAGCTCACCACGGAAAGGGGATAGCAATCAGCCCCAGCATTTT. As protein: CASSPRKGDSNQPQHF.

The chain has TRBV2 and TRBJ2-1; TRBD1 aligns across 7 bases. Germline V gene data show CDR1 as SNHLY and CDR2 as FYNNEI. This CDR3 contains 13 residues. The trim removed 10 bases at V and 4 bases at J, leaving 7 bases unmatched. This chain's CDR3 is CANRDRDYNEQFF. The CDR3 DNA sequence: TGTGCCAACCGGGACAGAGATTACAATGAGCAGTTCTTC.

This clone was observed once. The chain couples TRBV27 to TRBJ1-6; TRBD1 might be the D (6 bases). The CDR3 is 16 amino acids. V gave up 3 bases and J gave up 5 bases, with 14 bases separating them. From germline, CDR1 is MNHEY and CDR2 SMNVEV (reference sequence). The CDR3 loop is CASSFSRGFNNSPLHF. The CDR3 DNA follows: TGTGCCAGCAGTTTTTCCAGGGGTTTCAATAATTCACCCCTCCACTTT.

The chain couples TRBV7-2 to TRBJ1-2; no clear D. Germline CDR1 reads SGHTA; CDR2 reads FQGNSA. V lost 5 bases to trimming and J lost 8 bases, with 18 bases between them. CDR3 size: 14 residues. The CDR3 DNA reads TGTGCCAGCAGCCCCTTACCCCCGGCTCGAGGCTACACCTTC. This translates into CASSPLPPARGYTF.

The chain is built from TRBV5-6 and TRBJ2-5, with a tentative D call TRBD1 (7 bases). The J call may be faulty, since TRBJ2-7 better matches the DNA end. CDR3 length: 14 amino acids. The germline gives CDR1 SGHDT, CDR2 YYEEEE. The CDR3 region has the DNA TGTGCCAGCAGCCTGTCGACAGGGAGGAACGAGCAGTACTTC. Protein sequence: CASSLSTGRNEQYF.

The chain links TRBV10-3 to TRBJ1-4; possibly TRBD1 for D (6 bases). The CDR3 is 15 residues long. Germline CDR1 and CDR2: ENHRY and SYGVKD. Trimming cost V 2 bases and J 2 bases, with 9 bases left between them. CDR3 nucleotides: TGTGCCATCAGTGAGGGGGGGCCTACTAATGAAAAACTGTTTTTT. Translated: CAISEGGPTNEKLFF.

The chain has TRBV7-3 and TRBJ2-5, with 8 bases aligning to TRBD1. The J segment lost 6 bases and the V segment lost 4 bases, leaving 10 bases of the junction unmatched. The CDR3 extends over 15 amino acids. Germline loops: CDR1 SGHTA, CDR2 FQGTGA. This CDR3 is CASSSGQGALQTQYF. As DNA, the CDR3 is TGTGCCAGCAGCTCCGGACAGGGTGCTCTTCAGACCCAGTACTTC.

The gene calls are TRBV6-1 and TRBJ2-3; D is uncertain. Germline CDR1 and CDR2: MNHNS and SASEGT. CDR3 length: 13 amino acids. V was trimmed by 2 bases and J by 8 bases, leaving 11 bases between them. CDR3 residues: CASSERLILTQYF. The CDR3 nucleotides are TGTGCCAGCAGTGAACGATTGATACTTACGCAGTATTTT.

This rearrangement joins TRBV10-1 to TRBJ2-2; D uncertain. In germline, CDR1 is WNHNN, CDR2 SYGVQD (reference sequence). The CDR3 spans 13 residues. The ends were cut back, 4 bases at V and 7 bases at J, with 10 bases in the middle. The CDR3 loop is CASSVQVGGELFF. The CDR3 DNA reads as TGCGCCAGCAGTGTCCAGGTGGGCGGGGAGCTGTTTTTT.

This chain connects TRBV20-1 to TRBJ1-1; D not certain. The CDR3 runs to 11 residues. Germline assignment: CDR1 DFQATT and CDR2 SNEGSKA (reference sequence). The V and J ends lost 0 bases and 6 bases respectively, with 5 bases between them. The CDR3 DNA follows: TGCAGTGCTAGAGATGTTCCTGAAGCTTTCTTT. It codes for CSARDVPEAFF.

The chain employs TRBV5-6 and TRBJ2-3, with TRBD2 matching over 13 bases. CDR3 size: 14 residues. Germline V gives CDR1 SGHDT, CDR2 YYEEEE. The junction had 7 bases not matched to a gene; V was cut back by 7 bases and J by 8 bases. The CDR3 spells CASVRLAGGGTQYF. The CDR3 DNA reads as TGTGCCAGCGTACGACTAGCGGGGGGAGGTACGCAGTATTTT.

As regards this clone: Compared with germline, one end of the junction differs, possibly owing to a read error. The rearrangement uses TRBV2 and TRBJ1-2, with D perhaps TRBD1 (5 bases). Per the germline V gene, CDR1 is SNHLY and CDR2 is FYNNEI. The CDR3 contains 15 residues. The CDR3 reads CASRETALLDYGYTF. The CDR3 DNA reads as TGTGCCAGCCGTGAGACAGCTCTCCTTGACTATGGCTACACCTTC.

This sequence joins TRBV5-6 and TRBJ2-1; 7 bases line up with TRBD2. There are 13 residues in the CDR3. The germline V gene has CDR1 SGHDT and CDR2 YYEEEE. J lost 9 bases, V lost 4 bases, and 7 bases had no gene match. In DNA form, the CDR3 reads TGTGCCAGCAGCCGCCTGGGGAGGGGTGAGCAGTTCTTC. Residues: CASSRLGRGEQFF.

The CDR3 sequence is CASSNRVGGSYEQYF. CDR3 nucleotides: TGTGCCAGTAGTAACAGGGTAGGGGGCTCCTACGAGCAGTACTTC. The chain combines TRBV19 with TRBJ2-7, with a tentative D call TRBD1 (6 bases). This CDR3 spans 15 amino acids. V lost 4 bases to trimming and J lost 0 bases, with 13 bases between them. Germline values: CDR1 LNHDA, CDR2 SQIVND (reference sequence).

J is TRBJ1-6 and V is TRBV19; D is possibly TRBD1 (5 bases). In germline, CDR1 is LNHDA, CDR2 SQIVND (reference sequence). The CDR3 runs to 15 residues. Trimming left V 3 bases short and J 7 bases short, with 13 bases between. This CDR3 is CASSILGVENSPLHF. DNA for the CDR3: TGTGCCAGTAGTATCCTAGGGGTGGAGAATTCACCCCTCCACTTT.

V is TRBV2 and J is TRBJ2-3; D is perhaps TRBD1 (6 bases). With 4 bases removed from V and 5 bases from J, the gap between germline ends came to 19 bases. Germline V gives CDR1 SNHLY, CDR2 FYNNEI. This CDR3 comprises 16 residues. The CDR3 protein is CASSADRLRVGDTQYF. In DNA form, the CDR3 reads TGTGCCAGCAGTGCCGACAGGCTAAGGGTTGGAGATACGCAGTATTTT.

The sample holds one count of this clone. This chain connects TRBV19 to TRBJ1-2; 9 bases line up with TRBD1. Germline assignment: CDR1 LNHDA and CDR2 SQIVND (reference sequence). After removal of 5 bases from V and 3 bases from J, the junction contained 10 bases not matched to a gene. The CDR3 has 16 residues. DNA of the CDR3: TGTGCCAGTAGTCCTATACCGGGACAGGGTTACTATGGCTACACCTTC. Protein: CASSPIPGQGYYGYTF. The entire variable domain, with the rest obtained from reference TRBV19 and TRBJ1-2, is as follows: DGGITQSPKYLFRKEGQNVTLSCEQNLNHDAMYWYRQDPGQGLRLIYYSQIVNDFQKGDIAEGYSVSREKKESFPLTVTSAQKNPTAFYLCASSPIPGQGYYGYTFGSGTRLTVV.